Presented here are 6 T cell receptor beta chains from one specimen sequenced in a study of shared clonotypes between healthy human individuals. Using immunoSEQ multiplex PCR, the repertoire was profiled, and TCRdb retains in-frame clones only, with some absent. The table lists some 500,000 clones, 90% to 97% of them singletons, with about 0.068% in the top ten. Sample: naive CD4+ T cells sorted from blood. The subset was: CD45RA+ positively selected. These receptors all come from a woman between 25 and 40 years old in good health.

This clone was picked up one time. The chain links TRBV28 to TRBJ2-7, with no clear D. There are 13 residues in the CDR3. Germline CDR1 is MDHEN and CDR2 is SYDVKM. Between the trimmed V and J ends, which lost 3 bases and 4 bases, there was a span of 10 bases. The CDR3 sequence: CASSLESPYEQYF. In nucleotides, the CDR3 is TGTGCCAGCAGTTTGGAAAGTCCTTACGAGCAGTACTTC.

The DNA for the CDR3 is TGTGCCAGCAGCTTAGGAGGGGGCGTTGAAAAACTGTTTTTT. Protein: CASSLGGGVEKLFF. The chain joins TRBV7-9 to TRBJ1-4, with 7 nucleotides matching TRBD1. Germline V gene sequence: CDR1 SEHNR, CDR2 FQNEAQ (reference sequence). J lost 7 bases, V lost 1 base, and 3 bases had no gene match. There are 14 residues in the CDR3.

V and J are TRBV18 and TRBJ1-5; TRBD1 aligns across 8 bases. CDR1 is KGHSH, CDR2 LQKENI, per germline. V lost 3 bases and J lost 4; bases outside the gene matches: 11. This CDR3 spans 17 amino acids. The CDR3 spells CASSPNGQGGSNQPQHF. The DNA for the CDR3 is TGTGCCAGCTCACCTAACGGACAGGGTGGGAGTAATCAGCCCCAGCATTTT.

V gene TRBV5-1 combines with J gene TRBJ2-7, with 9 bases matching TRBD1. Germline CDR1 reads SGHRS; CDR2 reads YFSETQ. This CDR3 is 14 amino acids long. V trimming: 5 bases; J trimming: 4 bases; junction bases outside the gene matches: 7. The CDR3: CASSAGQGLYEQYF. DNA of the CDR3: TGCGCCAGCAGTGCGGGACAGGGCCTTTACGAGCAGTACTTC.

Here the CDR3 reads CARPDTLYSNQPQHF. CDR3 bases: TGCGCCAGACCGGACACGCTTTATAGCAATCAGCCCCAGCATTTT. The chain employs TRBV5-1 and TRBJ1-5; possibly TRBD1 for D (5 bases). Germline CDR1 SGHRS, CDR2 YFSETQ. Trimming removed 8 bases at V and 0 bases at J, with 15 bases between. This CDR3 contains 15 residues. The full variable domain, with the rest looked up from reference TRBV5-1 and TRBJ1-5, is KAGVTQTPRYLIKTRGQQVTLSCSPISGHRSVSWYQQTPGQGLQFLFEYFSETQRNKGNFPGRFSGRQFSNSRSEMNVSTLELGDSALYLCARPDTLYSNQPQHFGDGTRLSIL.

This clone has only a few counts. The chain has TRBV5-1 and TRBJ1-2, with D tentatively TRBD1 (6 bases). The CDR3 sequence is 13 residues long. The V end lost 5 bases, the J end lost 8 bases, and 16 bases lay between the germline ends. CDR1 and CDR2 from the germline V gene are SGHRS and YFSETQ. The CDR3 DNA sequence: TGCGCCAGCAGGTCAGGGGTCTCGGGCGGCTACACCTTC. Translating gives CASRSGVSGGYTF.